This TCR beta chain is from a study of blood T cells in healthy people across ages. Germline CDR1 SEHNR, CDR2 FQNEAQ (reference sequence). The V end lost 4 bases, the J end lost 8 bases, and 14 bases lay between the germline ends. The CDR3 runs to 13 residues. PCR was performed a second time for roughly 6 to 12 cycles using a sample-barcoded 5' primer and a J-beta primer mix. MiXCR was run by TCRdb on the 5' RACE reads, yielding one entry per CDR3 protein. The sample lists hundreds of thousands of distinct CDR3 sequences, about half seen once, with around a third in the top ten. This clonotype was detected only a few times.

The sequence was collected from a woman in her sixties or seventies in good health. This sequence joins TRBV7-9 and TRBJ1-2, with D perhaps TRBD1 (5 bases). Sequencing was done on a sample of blood. The CDR3 loop is CASSYGTAEGYTF. The CDR3 region has the DNA TGTGCCAGCAGCTATGGGACGGCGGAGGGCTACACCTTC. The full variable domain, its missing parts supplied by reference TRBV7-9 and TRBJ1-2, is DTGVSQNPRHKITKRGQNVTFRCDPISEHNRLYWYRQTLGQGPEFLTYFQNEAQLEKSRLLSDRFSAERPKGSFSTLEIQRTEQGDSAMYLCASSYGTAEGYTFGSGTRLTVV.